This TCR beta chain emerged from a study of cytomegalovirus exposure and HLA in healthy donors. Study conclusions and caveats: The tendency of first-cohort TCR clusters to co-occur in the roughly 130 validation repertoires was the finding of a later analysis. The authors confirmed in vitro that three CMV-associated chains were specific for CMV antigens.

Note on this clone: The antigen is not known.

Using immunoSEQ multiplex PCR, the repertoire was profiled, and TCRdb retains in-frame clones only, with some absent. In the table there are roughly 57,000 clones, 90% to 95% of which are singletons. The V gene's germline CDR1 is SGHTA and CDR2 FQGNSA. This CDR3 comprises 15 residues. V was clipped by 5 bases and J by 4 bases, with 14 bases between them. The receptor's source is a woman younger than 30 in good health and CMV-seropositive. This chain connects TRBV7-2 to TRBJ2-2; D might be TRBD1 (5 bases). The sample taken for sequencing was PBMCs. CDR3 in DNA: TGTGCCAGCAGCCACCGCGGACACACCACCGGGGAGCTGTTTTTT. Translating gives CASSHRGHTTGELFF.